This T cell receptor (beta chain) comes out of a study of blood T cell repertoires in COVID-19. Study-wide context: There were acute and convalescent COVID-19 samples, and they came from the United States, Italy and Spain. From T cells, B-cell-depleted T cells, or PBMCs came the material, which was cDNA or gDNA.

Seattle participants joined during active infection and were tracked over time. Authors' analysis steps: Counts of nucleated cells, estimated from reference gene primer amplification, were obtained. Measured with immunoSEQ multiplex PCR; TCRdb has only the in-frame clones, and not every one. Clone size and the V and J calls come from that table; the DNA yielded D and trimming. The sample lists about 38,000 clones; roughly 70% were seen once. The receptor's source is a man between 70 and 80 years old with COVID-19, enrolled during active disease. The sample comprised peripheral blood.

Here the CDR3 DNA reads TGTGCCAGCAGTGAAGGATGGGGGCGATCTGAAGCTTTCTTT. It specifies CASSEGWGRSEAFF. V usage is TRBV2 and J usage is TRBJ1-1; perhaps TRBD1 as D (6 bases). The length of the CDR3 is 14 residues. From germline, CDR1 is SNHLY and CDR2 FYNNEI. V gave up 1 base and J gave up 6 bases, with 12 bases separating them.